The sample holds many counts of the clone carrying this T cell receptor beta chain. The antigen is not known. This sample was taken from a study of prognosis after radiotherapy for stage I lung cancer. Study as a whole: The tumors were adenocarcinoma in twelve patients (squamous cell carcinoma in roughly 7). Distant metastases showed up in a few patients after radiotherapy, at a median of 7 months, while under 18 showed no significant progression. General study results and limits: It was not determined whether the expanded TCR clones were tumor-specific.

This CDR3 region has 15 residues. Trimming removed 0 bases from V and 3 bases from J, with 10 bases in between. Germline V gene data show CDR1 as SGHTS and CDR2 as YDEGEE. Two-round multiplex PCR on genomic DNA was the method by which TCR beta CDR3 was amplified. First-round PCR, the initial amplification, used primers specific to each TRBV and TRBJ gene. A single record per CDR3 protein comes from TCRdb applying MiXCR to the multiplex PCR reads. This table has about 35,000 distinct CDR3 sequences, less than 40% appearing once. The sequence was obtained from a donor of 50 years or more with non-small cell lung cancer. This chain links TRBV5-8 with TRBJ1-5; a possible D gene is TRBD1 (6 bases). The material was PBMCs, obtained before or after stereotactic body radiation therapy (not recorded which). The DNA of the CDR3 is TGTGCCAGCAGCTTGGAGGGGGTTCTCAATCAGCCCCAGCATTTT. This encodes CASSLEGVLNQPQHF.